This T cell receptor (beta chain) came from a study of vaccination and CD4 T cells after COVID-19. Study overall: At a median approximately 99 days (range 35 to 161) after diagnosis, post-COVID samples were drawn. Overlapping spike peptides served as the stimulus for the cells. These peptides came from SARS-CoV-2 and from the common cold coronaviruses HCoV-NL63, HCoV-OC43 and HCoV-229E.

In the case of this clonotype: Antigen: not known.

This sample's treatment: approximately 9-day PBMC culture with coronavirus spike peptide pools or control peptides (ViraFEST assay). ViraFEST grew antigen-specific T cells using peptide pools, then sequenced TCRs. The Oncomine TCR Beta short-read assay sequenced DNA from cultured CD4+ T cells. TCRdb processed the PCR reads anew with MiXCR; each CDR3 protein has one entry. The repertoire holds 16,000 or so distinct CDR3 sequences, with less than 50% as singletons. Overall study findings and caveats: Spike mono-reactive status applied to 304 of 307 vaccine-specific clones in convalescent patients.

The specimen comprised CD4+ T cells from blood, cultured in vitro, sampled after SARS-CoV-2 vaccination. The TCR comes from a human donor who had recovered from COVID-19.

For the CDR3, the DNA is TGTGCCAGCTTGTCGACAGGAAGAAACATTCAGTACTTC. Encoded protein: CASLSTGRNIQYF. The chain recombines TRBV28 with TRBJ2-4; tentatively, D is TRBD1 (6 bases). The germline CDR1 and CDR2 sequences are MDHEN and SYDVKM. The CDR3 runs to 13 residues. Trimming pared 8 bases from V and 6 bases from J, leaving 14 bases between.